What follows describes a single T cell receptor beta chain. This entry is derived from a study of blood T cell repertoires in COVID-19. Turning to the study itself: Acute and convalescent COVID-19 samples came from the United States, Italy and Spain.

Sequenced by immunoSEQ multiplex PCR; TCRdb stores in-frame clones only, minus some. The sample includes roughly 120,000 clones, 70% to 75% of them seen just once. The receptor was isolated from a man at least 80 years old with COVID-19, enrolled during active disease. Specimen: peripheral blood.

The DNA for the CDR3 is TGCGCCAGCAGCCAAGAAAGGCGGGCATTCAAAAACATTCAGTACTTC. Translated, it gives CASSQERRAFKNIQYF. The V and J genes are TRBV4-1 and TRBJ2-4; weak D call: TRBD2 (5 bases). The CDR3 length is 16 residues. Trimming took off 0 bases at V and 3 bases at J, with 12 bases between the two ends. Per the germline V gene, CDR1 is MGHRA and CDR2 is YSYEKL.